The rows below give T cell receptor beta chains drawn from one sample of a study of cytomegalovirus exposure and HLA in healthy donors. TCRdb keeps only in-frame clones here, not all; method: immunoSEQ multiplex PCR. Among over 150,000 clones listed, about 80% were seen once. Sequenced: PBMCs. All receptors come from a woman aged 60-75 years in good health and CMV-seropositive. CDR3s include the opening cysteine and the closing phenylalanine or tryptophan. A D gene is named only where the DNA matches it firmly. Size values are once, few and many counts, or a class for expanded clones, and some rows have none.

- TRBJ2-7 TRBD2 TRBV11-2 TGTGCCAGCAGCTTAGAAATCGCGGGAGGGCCCTACGAGCAGTACTTC CASSLEIAGGPYEQYF
- TRBJ2-2 - TRBV2 TGTGCCAGCAGGCGGGACTCCTACACCGGGGAGCTGTTTTTT CASRRDSYTGELFF
- TRBJ1-4 - TRBV30 TGTGCCTGGAGTGTACGGGGGACGGGGAATGAAAAACTGTTTTTT CAWSVRGTGNEKLFF
- TRBJ1-2 - TRBV30 TGTGCCTGGAGTCCACAGGGTTATGGCTACACCTTC CAWSPQGYGYTF
- TRBJ2-7 - TRBV14 TGTGCCAGCAGCCAAGACATTTCCTACGAGCAGTACTTC CASSQDISYEQYF
- TRBJ2-7 - TRBV20-1 TGCAGTGCGGGAGACTACGAGCAGTACTTC CSAGDYEQYF
- TRBJ1-1 - TRBV6-5 TGTGCCAGCAGTTACCGCTATGACACGGCGAACACTGAAGCTTTCTTT CASSYRYDTANTEAFF
- TRBJ1-2 - TRBV28 TGTGCCAGCAGTTTGCTGGAGACCTATGGCTACACCTTC CASSLLETYGYTF
once TRBJ2-7 - TRBV7-9 TGTGCCAGCAGCTGGAGGATTAACTACGAGCAGTACTTC CASSWRINYEQYF
- TRBJ1-1 - TRBV27 TGTGCCAGTTCCAGGTGGAACACTGAAGCTTTCTTT CASSRWNTEAFF
- TRBJ2-3 - TRBV27 TGTGCCAGCAGTTTATCTATAAAGTCCGGGGATACGCAGTATTTT CASSLSIKSGDTQYF
- TRBJ1-5 TRBD1 TRBV5-4 TGTGCCAGCAGCTGGACGGGACAGGGAGGCAATCAGCCCCAGCATTTT CASSWTGQGGNQPQHF
- TRBJ1-4 - TRBV18 TGTGCCAGCTCACGGGGACAAGCGGGGACTAATGAAAAACTGTTTTTT CASSRGQAGTNEKLFF
- TRBJ1-1 - TRBV9 TGTGCCAGCAGCGTAGGGGGGGGTAGTACTGAAGCTTTCTTT CASSVGGGSTEAFF
- TRBJ2-2 - TRBV9 TGTGCCAGCAGCTTGGGGGGGCCTCCCGGGGAGCTGTTTTTT CASSLGGPPGELFF
- TRBJ2-7 TRBD2 TRBV18 TGTGCCAGCTCACCAGCGACTAGCGGGACCTACGAGCAGTACTTC CASSPATSGTYEQYF
- TRBJ2-7 TRBD1 TRBV7-2 TGTGCCAGCAGCTTAGCGGGGACAGGGGGCCCCTACGAGCAGTACTTC CASSLAGTGGPYEQYF
- TRBJ1-4 - TRBV18 TGTGCCAGCTCACCAGGACTGTTAACTAATGAAAAACTGTTTTTT CASSPGLLTNEKLFF
- TRBJ1-3 TRBD1 TRBV7-8 TGTGCCAGCAGCTTATACAGGGGTAACACCATATATTTT CASSLYRGNTIYF
- TRBJ2-1 - TRBV5-1 TGCGCCAGCAGCTTGGCGGGGGACAGAAAAAATGAGCAGTTCTTC CASSLAGDRKNEQFF
- TRBJ1-5 TRBD1 TRBV4-1 TGCGCCAGCAGCCAGCTCGACAGGGACAATCAGCCCCAGCATTTT CASSQLDRDNQPQHF
- TRBJ2-6 TRBD1 TRBV7-6 TGTGCCAGCAGCGCCCAAGGGGGCAGCTCTGGGGCCAACGTCCTGACTTTC CASSAQGGSSGANVLTF
- TRBJ1-1 - TRBV5-1 TGCGCCAGCAGCTGGGGAGGGGGGAACACTGAAGCTTTCTTT CASSWGGGNTEAFF
- TRBJ1-1 TRBD1 TRBV9 TGTGCCAGCAGCTTAGGACAGGGGGTGGTGAGCACTGAAGCTTTCTTT CASSLGQGVVSTEAFF
- TRBJ2-4 - TRBV28 TGTGCCAGCAGTTTTCGGGGGAACATTCAGTACTTC CASSFRGNIQYF
- TRBJ2-7 TRBD2 TRBV7-9 TGTGCCAGCAGCCCTCCGGTGGCGGGGGGATACGAGCAGTACTTC CASSPPVAGGYEQYF
once TRBJ2-7 - TRBV7-2 TGTGCCAGCAGCTTAGGTATGCTAATCTACGAGCAGTACTTC CASSLGMLIYEQYF
- TRBJ2-7 TRBD2 TRBV5-4 TGTGCCAGCAGCCGGGGGAGGGGGACTAGCGGTTACGAGCAGTACTTC CASSRGRGTSGYEQYF
- TRBJ1-1 - TRBV7-3 TGTGCCAGCAGCTTATTAAGTAGACAACTTCCCCAAGCTTTCTTT CASSLLSRQLPQAFF
- TRBJ1-2 - TRBV5-4 TGTGCCAGCAGCCTGGCCGGCGGGAGTAACTATGGCTACACCTTC CASSLAGGSNYGYTF
- TRBJ2-3 TRBD2 TRBV5-1 TGCGCCAGCAGCGGGGGACTAGCGGGAGGCCCCACAGATACGCAGTATTTT CASSGGLAGGPTDTQYF
- TRBJ1-1 - TRBV6-5 TGTGCCAGCAGTTACTTCGGCAGGGAAGGTACTGAAGCTTTCTTT CASSYFGREGTEAFF
- TRBJ2-7 TRBD1 TRBV7-2 TGTGCCAGCAGCACCCTTGACAGGGTCCCAGACTACGAGCAGTACTTC CASSTLDRVPDYEQYF
once TRBJ1-2 - TRBV30 TGTGCCTGGAGTGTACGTCAGGGGAATGGCTACACCTTC CAWSVRQGNGYTF
- TRBJ2-7 - TRBV6-6 TGTGCCAGCAGTTATACTAGCCCCGAGCAGTACTTC CASSYTSPEQYF
- TRBJ2-5 TRBD1 TRBV9 TGTGCCAGCAGCGTAGAGTCGACAGGGCGTCAAGAGACCCAGTACTTC CASSVESTGRQETQYF
- TRBJ1-1 - TRBV10-3 TGTGCCAGCAGTTACTCCCCGCTGGGGGGGCTAGGTGAAGCTTTCTTT CASSYSPLGGLGEAFF
- TRBJ2-7 TRBD2 TRBV9 TGTGCCAGCAGCGTAACGGGGGGGAGCTCCTACGAGCAGTACTTC CASSVTGGSSYEQYF
- TRBJ2-3 TRBD2 TRBV27 TGTGCCAGCACCACCCGGGGGGGCGGGGTAGATACGCAGTATTTT CASTTRGGGVDTQYF
few TRBJ2-3 - TRBV28 TGTGCCAGCAGTTTATTTGACTCCTACGGGGGCACAGATACGCAGTATTTT CASSLFDSYGGTDTQYF
- TRBJ2-7 - TRBV5-4 TGTGCCGGCAGCTCGCGACAGCGTTTGGAGCAGTACTTC CAGSSRQRLEQYF
few TRBJ1-6 - TRBV19 TGTGCCAGTAGTATAGAGAGAGGTTCACCCCTCCACTTT CASSIERGSPLHF
once TRBJ1-4 TRBD1 TRBV27 TGTGCCAGCAGTATCACCGGGACAGGGGTAAATGAAAAACTGTTTTTT CASSITGTGVNEKLFF
- TRBJ2-1 TRBD2 TRBV2 TGTGCCAGCAACCCCGGGACTAGCGGGAGGGTTGAGCAGTTCTTC CASNPGTSGRVEQFF
- TRBJ2-3 - TRBV5-1 TGCGCCAGCGGACTGGGTACGCAGTATTTT CASGLGTQYF
- TRBJ2-7 TRBD2 TRBV29-1 TGCAGCGTCGCAAGGGCTAGCGGGAGGTATAACTCCTACGAGCAGTACTTC CSVARASGRYNSYEQYF
few TRBJ2-1 TRBD2 TRBV9 TGTGCCAGCAGCGTAGGGGGGGGCTCCTACAATGAGCAGTTCTTC CASSVGGGSYNEQFF
- TRBJ2-7 TRBD1 TRBV10-3 TGTGCCATCAGTCCTGGACAGGGGAGCTACGAGCAGTACTTC CAISPGQGSYEQYF
- TRBJ2-3 - TRBV18 TGTGCCAGCTCACAACGCCGCGGGGACACAGATACGCAGTATTTT CASSQRRGDTDTQYF
- TRBJ1-2 - TRBV7-2 TGTGCCAGCAGGGGGGGGGACTATGGCTACACCTTC CASRGGDYGYTF
- TRBJ2-3 TRBD2 TRBV19 TGTGCCAGTAGTATGTTAGCGGGAGTCTCAGATACGCAGTATTTT CASSMLAGVSDTQYF
once TRBJ2-5 - TRBV6-5 TGTGCCAGCAGTTACCGCGGGGTTCGTGGGGAGACCCAGTACTTC CASSYRGVRGETQYF
- TRBJ2-2 - TRBV10-3 TGTGCCATCACAGGTTATCCGGGAGACACCGGGGAGCTGTTTTTT CAITGYPGDTGELFF
- TRBJ1-1 - TRBV28 TGTGCCAGCAAGAGGGGACACTATCTGGAAGCTTTCTTT CASKRGHYLEAFF
- TRBJ2-1 - TRBV5-1 TGCGCCAGCAGCTTGACACAGAACACCTACTCCTACAATGAGCAGTTCTTC CASSLTQNTYSYNEQFF
- TRBJ2-1 - TRBV6-5 TGTGCCAGCAGTGTCACTGGGGGGGAGCAGTTCTTC CASSVTGGEQFF
- TRBJ2-2 TRBD1 TRBV29-1 TGCAGCGTCGGACAGGGAGGTAACACCGGGGAGCTGTTTTTT CSVGQGGNTGELFF
- TRBJ2-5 TRBD1 TRBV6-6 TGTGCCAGCAGTTACCCGACAGGGGGCTGGGAGACCCAGTACTTC CASSYPTGGWETQYF
few TRBJ2-7 TRBD2 TRBV7-2 TGTGCCAGCAGTCCAAGGCGGGGGGGTCGAACCTACGAGCAGTACTTC CASSPRRGGRTYEQYF
- TRBJ1-5 TRBD1 TRBV28 TGTGCCAGCAGTTCTCCTCAGGGGGCGCGGGGTCAGCCCCAGCATTTT CASSSPQGARGQPQHF